Presented here are 6 T cell receptor beta chains from one specimen sequenced in a study of blood T cell repertoires in COVID-19. Sequencing used immunoSEQ multiplex PCR; TCRdb keeps in-frame clones, though not all of them. Of under 200,000 clones listed, approximately 84% are singletons. The sample taken for sequencing was peripheral blood. These TCRs come from a man between 65 and 79 years old with active or convalescent COVID-19.

This clone was seen only a few times. The genes are TRBV5-1 and TRBJ1-1; D ambiguous. CDR1 SGHRS and CDR2 YFSETQ come from the germline V gene. The CDR3 has 13 amino acids. V was trimmed by 2 bases and J by 1 base, leaving 6 bases between them. The CDR3 DNA is TGCGCCAGCAGCTTACGGAGGAACACTGAAGCTTTCTTT. This gives the protein CASSLRRNTEAFF.

The CDR3 reads CASSLGGLAGTGELFF. In DNA form, the CDR3 reads TGTGCCAGCAGCTTAGGCGGGCTAGCGGGAACCGGGGAGCTGTTTTTT. The chain combines TRBV7-2 with TRBJ2-2, with 9 nucleotides matching TRBD2. V shed 1 base, J shed 5 bases, and the junction held 5 bases outside the gene matches. The CDR3 is made up of 16 amino acids. The germline CDR1 and CDR2 sequences are SGHTA and FQGNSA.

J is TRBJ1-1 and V is TRBV7-2; TRBD1 matches at 7 bases. The junction had 7 bases not matched to a gene; V was cut back by 5 bases and J by 4 bases. Per the germline V gene, CDR1 is SGHTA and CDR2 is FQGNSA. The CDR3 totals 14 residues. In nucleotides, the CDR3 is TGTGCCAGCAGCCATCCAGGGGGAGCCACTGAAGCTTTCTTT. Amino acids: CASSHPGGATEAFF.

This chain joins TRBV20-1 and TRBJ1-2, with TRBD1 as a possible D gene (6 bases). V was cut by 3 bases and J by 4 bases, with 9 bases left in between. CDR1 and CDR2 from the germline V gene are DFQATT and SNEGSKA (reference sequence). The CDR3 is 12 amino acids. This CDR3 is CSASGGPYGYTF. DNA for the CDR3: TGCAGTGCTAGTGGGGGCCCCTATGGCTACACCTTC.

The rearrangement uses TRBV28 and TRBJ1-2; 8 nucleotides line up with TRBD1. The J segment lost 3 bases and the V segment lost 8 bases, leaving 5 bases of the junction unmatched. The CDR3 has 13 amino acids. The V gene's germline CDR1 is MDHEN and CDR2 SYDVKM. The CDR3 DNA reads as TGTGCCAGCCAACCGACAGGGGACTATGGCTACACCTTC. As protein: CASQPTGDYGYTF.

This clone has only a few counts. This chain uses TRBV20-1 with TRBJ2-1; D might be TRBD2 (6 bases). Looked up from germline, CDR1 is DFQATT and CDR2 is SNEGSKA (reference sequence). Trimming took 3 bases from V and 0 from J, leaving 18 bases between them. The CDR3 is 17 residues long. The CDR3 DNA is TGCAGTGCTAGTGGGCGGGGAGGCCCGAGCTCCTACAATGAGCAGTTCTTC. It translates to CSASGRGGPSSYNEQFF.